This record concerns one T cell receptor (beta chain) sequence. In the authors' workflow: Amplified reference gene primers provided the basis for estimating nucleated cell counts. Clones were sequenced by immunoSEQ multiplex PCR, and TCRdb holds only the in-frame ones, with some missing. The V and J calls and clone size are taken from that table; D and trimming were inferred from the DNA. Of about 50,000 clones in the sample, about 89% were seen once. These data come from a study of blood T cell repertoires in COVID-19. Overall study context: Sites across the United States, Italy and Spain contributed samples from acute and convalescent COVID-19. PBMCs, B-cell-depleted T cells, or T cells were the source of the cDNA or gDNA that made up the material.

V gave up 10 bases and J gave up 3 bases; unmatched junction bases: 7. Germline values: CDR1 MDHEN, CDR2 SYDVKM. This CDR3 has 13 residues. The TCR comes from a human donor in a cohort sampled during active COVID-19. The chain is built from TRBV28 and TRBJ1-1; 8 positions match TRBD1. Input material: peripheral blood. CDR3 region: CANRQGKDTEAFF. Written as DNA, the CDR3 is TGTGCCAACAGACAGGGGAAGGACACTGAAGCTTTCTTT.